The entry below gives a single TCR beta chain sequence along with its context. Antigen unknown. Both 60 Vbeta primers and 13 Jbeta primers went into the PCR. Clones were read by immunoSEQ multiplex PCR, and TCRdb kept only the in-frame ones, dropping some. The sample lists 150,000 or so clones, over 65% occurring once. This CDR3 has 19 residues. Germline loops: CDR1 SEHNR, CDR2 FQNEAQ (reference sequence). With V trimmed by 5 bases and J by 1 base, 10 bases remained unmatched. The record originates from a study of cytomegalovirus exposure and HLA in healthy donors. Overall study findings and caveats: In a later analysis, TCR beta V- and J-gene trimming was associated with a missense DCLRE1C variant.

Sample: PBMCs. This sequence originates from a man aged 35-49 years in good health and CMV-seropositive. The chain employs TRBV7-9 and TRBJ2-1, with TRBD2 identical over 14 bases. DNA for the CDR3: TGTGCCAGCAGCGCTAGACTAGCGGGAGGGCCTTTGTCCTACAATGAGCAGTTCTTC. Protein product: CASSARLAGGPLSYNEQFF.